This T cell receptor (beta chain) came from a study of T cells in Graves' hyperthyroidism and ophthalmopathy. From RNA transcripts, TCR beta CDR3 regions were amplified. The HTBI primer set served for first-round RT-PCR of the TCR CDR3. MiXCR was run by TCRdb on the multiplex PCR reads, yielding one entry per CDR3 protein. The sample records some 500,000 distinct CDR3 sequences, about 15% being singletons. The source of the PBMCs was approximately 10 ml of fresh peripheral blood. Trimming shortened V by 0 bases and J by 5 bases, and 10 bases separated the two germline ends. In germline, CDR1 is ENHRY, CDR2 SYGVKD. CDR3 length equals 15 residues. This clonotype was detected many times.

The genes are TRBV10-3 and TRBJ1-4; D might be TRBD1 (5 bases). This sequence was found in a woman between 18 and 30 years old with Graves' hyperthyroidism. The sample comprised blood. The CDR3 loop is CAISESGANNEKLFF. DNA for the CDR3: TGTGCCATCAGTGAGTCAGGGGCCAACAATGAAAAACTGTTTTTT.